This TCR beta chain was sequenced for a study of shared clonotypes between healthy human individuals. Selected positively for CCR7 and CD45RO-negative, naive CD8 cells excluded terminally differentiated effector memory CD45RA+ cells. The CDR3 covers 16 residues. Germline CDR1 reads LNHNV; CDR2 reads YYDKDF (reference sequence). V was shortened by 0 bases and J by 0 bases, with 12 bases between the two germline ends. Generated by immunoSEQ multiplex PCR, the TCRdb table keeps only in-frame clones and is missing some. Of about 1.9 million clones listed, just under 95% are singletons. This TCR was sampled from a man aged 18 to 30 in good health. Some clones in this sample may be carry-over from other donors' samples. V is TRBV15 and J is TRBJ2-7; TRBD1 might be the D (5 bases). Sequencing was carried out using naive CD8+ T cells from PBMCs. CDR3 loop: CATSRDLARDSYEQYF. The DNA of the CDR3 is TGTGCCACCAGCAGAGATCTGGCCAGGGACTCCTACGAGCAGTACTTC.